The rows below give T cell receptor beta chains drawn from one sample of a study of blood T cell repertoires in COVID-19. Profiling relied on immunoSEQ multiplex PCR, and the TCRdb table lists in-frame clones only, not all of them. This table has some 45,000 clones, around 83% appearing once. Sequenced sample: peripheral blood. The source is a man between 70 and 80 years old with acute or convalescent COVID-19. Both conserved end residues are part of each CDR3. D genes are given only for firm matches. Expanded clones get a size class; other rows say once, few or many, or leave the size out.

clone size	V gene	D gene	J gene	CDR3 DNA	CDR3 protein
few	TRBV6-5	-	TRBJ1-2	TGTGCCAGCAGGAACAGGGTTGGCTACACCTTC	CASRNRVGYTF
few	TRBV6-5	-	TRBJ1-6	TGTGCCAGCTCAATACCGGCAGGGGTTTCACCCCTCCACTTT	CASSIPAGVSPLHF
-	TRBV19	-	TRBJ2-1	TGTGCCAGTAGCCTCGGGAGGCAAGGCACCCTCTTAACAGGGTCCAATGAGCAGTTCTTC	CASSLGRQGTLLTGSNEQFF
-	TRBV2	-	TRBJ2-1	TGTGCCAGCAGAAGAGAGGGAGAGGAGTTCTTC	CASRREGEEFF
-	TRBV18	-	TRBJ2-3	TGTGCCAGCTCCATGGGCTACAGCACAGATACGCAGTATTTT	CASSMGYSTDTQYF
-	TRBV27	TRBD2	TRBJ2-1	TGTGCCAGCAGTTTCATTGCCAGCGGGGGGCACAATGAGCAGTTCTTC	CASSFIASGGHNEQFF
once	TRBV7-9	TRBD2	TRBJ2-1	TGTGCCAGCAGCATGCGGGTAGCGGGGGAGAATGAGCAGTTCTTC	CASSMRVAGENEQFF
-	TRBV10-2	-	TRBJ2-2	TGCGCCACCATCACGGCAGGGGGAGGCACCGGGGAGCTGTTTTTT	CATITAGGGTGELFF
-	TRBV5-1	TRBD2	TRBJ2-7	TGCGCCAGCAGCTTAGGTCAGACTAGCGGGCCATATCCCTACGAGCAGTACTTC	CASSLGQTSGPYPYEQYF
-	TRBV2	-	TRBJ1-5	TGTGCCAGCAGTTCACAGGGATACAATCAGCCCCAGCATTTT	CASSSQGYNQPQHF
few	TRBV11-2	-	TRBJ1-2	TGTGCCAGCAGCTTACGACACCTGAGGGATGGCTACACCTTC	CASSLRHLRDGYTF
-	TRBV5-1	TRBD2	TRBJ2-1	TGCGCCAGCAGCTTGGGGGCGGGAGGGCCGGATGAGCAGTTCTTC	CASSLGAGGPDEQFF
few	TRBV12-3/TRBV12-4	TRBD2	TRBJ2-7	TGTGCCAGCAGAGATAGCGGGACCTACGAGCAGTACTTC	CASRDSGTYEQYF
-	TRBV3-1/TRBV3-2	-	TRBJ2-7	TGTGCCAGCAGCCAAGAAACCAGGGGAAGTTACGAGCAGTACTTC	CASSQETRGSYEQYF
few	TRBV27	-	TRBJ2-7	TGTGCCACAAGCAGGGAATCCGAGCAGTACTTC	CATSRESEQYF
few	TRBV28	TRBD1	TRBJ1-6	TGTGCCAGCAGTGACTGGACAGGGGGTATTTCACCCCTCCACTTT	CASSDWTGGISPLHF
-	TRBV19	-	TRBJ1-4	TGTGCCAGTAGCATCGGGGGGGCGGATGAAAAACTGTTTTTT	CASSIGGADEKLFF
-	TRBV5-1	-	TRBJ1-4	TGCGCCAGCAGCCGGGACGGGGGGTTACGAGAAAAACTGTTTTTT	CASSRDGGLREKLFF
-	TRBV5-4	TRBD1	TRBJ1-1	TGTGCCAGCAGCGCACAGGGGGGAAACACTGAAGCTTTCTTT	CASSAQGGNTEAFF
-	TRBV18	TRBD1	TRBJ1-1	TGTGCCAGCTCACCACAGGGGGCGCGCACTGAAGCTTTCTTT	CASSPQGARTEAFF
-	TRBV5-6	-	TRBJ2-3	TGTGCCAGCAGCTTGCCTACTCTGACAGTTAGGGTGGAAGATACGCAGTATTTT	CASSLPTLTVRVEDTQYF
once	TRBV7-2	-	TRBJ2-6	TGTGCCAGCAGCCCTCGTTCACAGGGATCTGGGGCCAACGTCCTGACTTTC	CASSPRSQGSGANVLTF
-	TRBV29-1	-	TRBJ1-1	TGCAGCGCACAGGGCTCTGGGGGCACTGAAGCTTTCTTT	CSAQGSGGTEAFF
few	TRBV4-1	-	TRBJ2-1	TGCGCCAGCAGCCAATGGCAGTCCACTGAGCAGTTCTTC	CASSQWQSTEQFF
-	TRBV6-6	-	TRBJ2-3	TGTGCCAGCAGTGGTCCGAGTGGAGATACGCAGTATTTT	CASSGPSGDTQYF
few	TRBV5-6	TRBD1	TRBJ1-4	TGTGCCAGCAGCGGGACAGGACCTACAACTAATGAAAAACTGTTTTTT	CASSGTGPTTNEKLFF
-	TRBV5-6	-	TRBJ2-1	TGTGCCAGCAGCTCCGATACCGGGAGCTCCTACAATGAGCAGTTCTTC	CASSSDTGSSYNEQFF
-	TRBV5-6	TRBD1	TRBJ1-6	TGTGCCAGCAGCTTTTACGGACAGGTATCTTCACCCCTCCACTTT	CASSFYGQVSSPLHF
-	TRBV28	-	TRBJ1-1	TGTGCCAGCAGTTTTATAAGCCCCCAACCTGAAGCTTTCTTT	CASSFISPQPEAFF
-	TRBV7-9	TRBD1	TRBJ2-2	TGTGCCAGCAGCACCGGGACAGGGGGGAACACCGGGGAGCTGTTTTTT	CASSTGTGGNTGELFF
-	TRBV3-1/TRBV3-2	-	TRBJ2-1	TGTGCCAGCAGCCAAGCCGGGAGTCTCTCCTACAATGAGCAGTTCTTC	CASSQAGSLSYNEQFF
-	TRBV4-2	-	TRBJ2-7	TGTGCCAGCAGCCAAGATCATCGGACTATAGCCTACGAGCAGTACTTC	CASSQDHRTIAYEQYF
-	TRBV11-2	TRBD2	TRBJ2-1	TGTGCCAGCAGCCCCCAGAGCGGGGGCCACTACAATGAGCAGTTCTTC	CASSPQSGGHYNEQFF
once	TRBV11-2	-	TRBJ1-6	TGTGCCAGCAGCTTAGGAGGAGTAGCAAATTCACCCCTCCACTTT	CASSLGGVANSPLHF
-	TRBV6-1	-	TRBJ1-4	TGTGCCAGCAGTGAGTCGGGGTACAAACTGTTTTTT	CASSESGYKLFF
-	TRBV11-2	TRBD2	TRBJ2-1	TGTGCCAGCAGCTTAGCGGGAGGTAGGAATGAGCAGTTCTTC	CASSLAGGRNEQFF